These T cell receptor beta chains were read from a single sample in a study of blood T cell repertoires in COVID-19. Sequencing used immunoSEQ multiplex PCR; TCRdb keeps in-frame clones, though not all of them. This table has 40,000 to 55,000 clones, roughly nine tenths appearing once. What was sequenced was peripheral blood. The source is a man between 65 and 79 years old with active COVID-19. Each CDR3 is given with its conserved first and last residue.

v_call	j_call	cdr3_aa
TRBV5-8	TRBJ2-1	CASSSYSGGGTYNEQFF
TRBV3-1/TRBV3-2	TRBJ2-5	CASSPRSDRGGVGETQYF
TRBV9	TRBJ2-3	CASSVSLPTDTQYF
TRBV30	TRBJ2-2	CAWRGQGAGELFF
TRBV5-4	TRBJ1-1	CASSSFGGTGGNTEAFF
TRBV18	TRBJ2-2	CASSPPLGQRAGELFF
TRBV7-6	TRBJ2-3	CASSSGTGFGDTQYF
TRBV23-1	TRBJ2-5	CASSQSVGSGGAETQYF
TRBV30	TRBJ1-3	CAWSTGAGNTIYF
TRBV5-1	TRBJ1-1	CASSSGQPGTEAFF
TRBV5-1	TRBJ1-1	CASSQRRGNTEAFF
TRBV7-2	TRBJ2-7	CASSPPGGEQYF
TRBV6-5	TRBJ1-1	CASREVLVTTEAFF
TRBV24-1	TRBJ2-3	CATSDPTVGLDTQYF
TRBV19	TRBJ2-7	CASSMGRGYEQYF
TRBV11-3	TRBJ2-3	CASSTRQGTQYF
TRBV5-1	TRBJ1-3	CASSLEGGGGNTIYF
TRBV24-1	TRBJ2-3	CATSESYGTDTQYF
TRBV11-2	TRBJ1-5	CASSATDTSGQPQHF
TRBV25-1	TRBJ2-7	CASSEWRRGEQAEQYF